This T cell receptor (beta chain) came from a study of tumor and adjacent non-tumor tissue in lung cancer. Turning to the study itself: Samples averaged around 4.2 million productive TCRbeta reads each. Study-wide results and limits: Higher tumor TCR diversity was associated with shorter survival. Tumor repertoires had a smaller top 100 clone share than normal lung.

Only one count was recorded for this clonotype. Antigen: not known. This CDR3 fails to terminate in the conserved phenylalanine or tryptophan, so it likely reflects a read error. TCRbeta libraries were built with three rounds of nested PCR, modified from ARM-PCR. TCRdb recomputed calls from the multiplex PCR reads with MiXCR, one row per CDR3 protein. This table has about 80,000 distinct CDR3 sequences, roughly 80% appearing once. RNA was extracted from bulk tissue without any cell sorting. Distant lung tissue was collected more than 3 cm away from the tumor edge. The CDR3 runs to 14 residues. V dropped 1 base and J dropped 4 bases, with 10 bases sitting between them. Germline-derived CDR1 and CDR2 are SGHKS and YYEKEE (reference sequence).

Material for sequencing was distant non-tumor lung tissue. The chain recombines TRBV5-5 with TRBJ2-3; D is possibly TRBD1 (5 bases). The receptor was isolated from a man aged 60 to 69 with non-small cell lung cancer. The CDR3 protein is CASSLQWGADTQYS. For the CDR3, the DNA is TGTGCCAGCAGCTTGCAATGGGGCGCAGATACGCAGTATTCT.